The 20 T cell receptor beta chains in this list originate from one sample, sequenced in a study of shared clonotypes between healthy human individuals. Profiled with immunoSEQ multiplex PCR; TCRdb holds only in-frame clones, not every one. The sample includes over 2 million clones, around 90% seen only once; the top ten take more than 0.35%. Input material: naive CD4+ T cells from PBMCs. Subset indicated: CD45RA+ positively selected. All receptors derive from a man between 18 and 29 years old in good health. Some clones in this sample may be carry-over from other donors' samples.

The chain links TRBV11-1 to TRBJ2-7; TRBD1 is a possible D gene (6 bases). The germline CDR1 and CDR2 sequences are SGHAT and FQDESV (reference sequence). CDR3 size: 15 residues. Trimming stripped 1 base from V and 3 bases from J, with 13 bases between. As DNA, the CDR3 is TGTGCCAGCAGCTTAGAGTTAGGGGGAGTCTACGAGCAGTACTTC. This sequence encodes CASSLELGGVYEQYF.

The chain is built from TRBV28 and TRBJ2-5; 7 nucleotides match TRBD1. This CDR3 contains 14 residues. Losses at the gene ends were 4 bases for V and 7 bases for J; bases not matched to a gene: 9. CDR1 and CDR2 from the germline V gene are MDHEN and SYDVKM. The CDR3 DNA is TGTGCCAGCAGTTCCCCCCCCAGGGGGTGGACCCAGTACTTC. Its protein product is CASSSPPRGWTQYF.

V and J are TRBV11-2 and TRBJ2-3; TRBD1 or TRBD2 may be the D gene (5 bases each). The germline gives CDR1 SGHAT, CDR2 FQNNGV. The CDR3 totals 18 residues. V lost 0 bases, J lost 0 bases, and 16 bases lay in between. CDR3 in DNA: TGTGCCAGCAGCTTAGACCGGTGGGGGAGTGCTAGCACAGATACGCAGTATTTT. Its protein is CASSLDRWGSASTDTQYF.

The CDR3 nucleotides are TGTGCCAGCTCACCCCGAAGGGGCTCTGGAAACACCATATATTTT. Amino acids: CASSPRRGSGNTIYF. The chain combines TRBV18 with TRBJ1-3; possibly TRBD1 for D (5 bases). V dropped 3 bases and J dropped 0 bases, with 9 bases sitting between them. CDR1 and CDR2 (germline): KGHSH, LQKENI. The CDR3 is made up of 15 amino acids.

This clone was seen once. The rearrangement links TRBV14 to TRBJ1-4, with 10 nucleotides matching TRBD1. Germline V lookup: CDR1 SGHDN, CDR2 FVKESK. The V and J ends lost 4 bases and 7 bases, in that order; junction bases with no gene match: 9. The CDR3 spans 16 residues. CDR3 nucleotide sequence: TGTGCCAGCAGCCTACAACGGGGACAGGGGATTGAAAAACTGTTTTTT. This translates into CASSLQRGQGIEKLFF.

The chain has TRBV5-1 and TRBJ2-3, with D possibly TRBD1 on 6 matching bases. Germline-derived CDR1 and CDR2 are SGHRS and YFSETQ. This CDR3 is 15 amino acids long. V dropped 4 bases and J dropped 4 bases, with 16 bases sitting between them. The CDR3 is CASSPGVGGPDTQYF. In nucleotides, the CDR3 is TGCGCCAGCAGCCCCGGGGTTGGGGGCCCAGATACGCAGTATTTT.

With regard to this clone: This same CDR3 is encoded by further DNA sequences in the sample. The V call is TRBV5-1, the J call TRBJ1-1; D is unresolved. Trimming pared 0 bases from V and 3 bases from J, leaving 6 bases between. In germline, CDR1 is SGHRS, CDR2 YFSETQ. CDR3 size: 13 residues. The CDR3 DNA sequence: TGCGCCAGCAGCTTGGCCGGGTACACTGAAGCTTTCTTT. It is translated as CASSLAGYTEAFF.

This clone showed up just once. CDR3 sequence (DNA): TGTGCCAGCAGTTTATGGGCCGCGAGCTCCTACGAGCAGTACTTC. Translating it yields CASSLWAASSYEQYF. This chain links TRBV28 with TRBJ2-7; D is uncertain. Between the trimmed V and J ends, which lost 0 bases and 0 bases, there was a span of 9 bases. From germline, CDR1 is MDHEN and CDR2 SYDVKM. This CDR3 comprises 15 residues.

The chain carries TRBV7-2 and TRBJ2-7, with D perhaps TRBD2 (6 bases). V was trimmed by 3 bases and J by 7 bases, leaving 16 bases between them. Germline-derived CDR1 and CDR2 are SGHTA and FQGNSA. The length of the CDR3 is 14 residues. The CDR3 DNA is TGTGCCAGCAGCTTCCCCGGGAGCCGGTTGGAGCAGTACTTC. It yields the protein CASSFPGSRLEQYF.

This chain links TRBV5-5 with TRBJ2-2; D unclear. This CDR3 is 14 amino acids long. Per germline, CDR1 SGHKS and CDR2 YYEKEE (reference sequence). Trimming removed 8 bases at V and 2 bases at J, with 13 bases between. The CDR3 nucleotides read TGTGCCAGTTTGGTACATCTTAACACCGGGGAGCTGTTTTTT. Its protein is CASLVHLNTGELFF.

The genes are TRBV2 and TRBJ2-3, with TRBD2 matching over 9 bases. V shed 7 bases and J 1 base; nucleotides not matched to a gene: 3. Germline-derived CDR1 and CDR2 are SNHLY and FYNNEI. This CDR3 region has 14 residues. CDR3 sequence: CASMRTSGTDTQYF. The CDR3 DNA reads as TGTGCCAGCATGAGGACTAGCGGCACAGATACGCAGTATTTT.

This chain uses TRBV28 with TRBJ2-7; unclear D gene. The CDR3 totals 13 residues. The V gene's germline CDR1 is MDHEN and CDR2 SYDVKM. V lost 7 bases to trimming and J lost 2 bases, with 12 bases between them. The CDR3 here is CASTRAAPYEQYF. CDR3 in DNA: TGTGCCAGCACCCGCGCTGCCCCCTACGAGCAGTACTTC.

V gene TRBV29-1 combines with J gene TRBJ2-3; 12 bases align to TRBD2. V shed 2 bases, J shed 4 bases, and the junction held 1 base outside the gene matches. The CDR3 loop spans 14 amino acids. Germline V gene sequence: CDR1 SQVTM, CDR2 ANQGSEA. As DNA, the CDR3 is TGCAGCGTTGAAACTAGCGGGGGGCCAGATACGCAGTATTTT. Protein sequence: CSVETSGGPDTQYF.

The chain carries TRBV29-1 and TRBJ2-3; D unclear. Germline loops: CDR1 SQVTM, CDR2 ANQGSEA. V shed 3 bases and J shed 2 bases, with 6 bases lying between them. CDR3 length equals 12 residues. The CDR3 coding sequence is TGCAGCGTTGAGGTACTCACAGATACGCAGTATTTT. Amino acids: CSVEVLTDTQYF.

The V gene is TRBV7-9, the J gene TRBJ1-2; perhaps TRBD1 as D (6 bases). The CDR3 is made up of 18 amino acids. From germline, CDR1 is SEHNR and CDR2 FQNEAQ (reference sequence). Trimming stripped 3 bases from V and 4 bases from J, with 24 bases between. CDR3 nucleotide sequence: TGTGCCAGCAGCTTCTTTCGAGGGGAGGACAGAGAACTCTATGGCTACACCTTC. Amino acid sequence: CASSFFRGEDRELYGYTF. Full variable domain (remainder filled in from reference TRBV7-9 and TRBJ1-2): DTGVSQNPRHKITKRGQNVTFRCDPISEHNRLYWYRQTLGQGPEFLTYFQNEAQLEKSRLLSDRFSAERPKGSFSTLEIQRTEQGDSAMYLCASSFFRGEDRELYGYTFGSGTRLTVV.

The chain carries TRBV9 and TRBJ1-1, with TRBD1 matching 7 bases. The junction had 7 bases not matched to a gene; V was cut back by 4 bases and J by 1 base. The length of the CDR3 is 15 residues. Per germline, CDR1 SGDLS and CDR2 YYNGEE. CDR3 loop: CASSSRGGPNTEAFF. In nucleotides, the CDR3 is TGTGCCAGCAGCTCTAGAGGGGGCCCGAACACTGAAGCTTTCTTT.

DNA for the CDR3: TGCGCCAGCAGCCAAGAGTTACAAGAGACCCAGTACTTC. Protein: CASSQELQETQYF. The chain combines TRBV4-3 with TRBJ2-5, with D hard to call. The CDR3 extends over 13 amino acids. Trimming removed 0 bases from V and 2 bases from J, with 4 bases in between. CDR1 is LGHNA, CDR2 YSLEER, per germline.

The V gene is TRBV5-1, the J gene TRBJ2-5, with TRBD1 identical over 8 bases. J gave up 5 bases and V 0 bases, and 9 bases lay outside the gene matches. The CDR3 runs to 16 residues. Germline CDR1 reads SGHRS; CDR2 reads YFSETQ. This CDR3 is CASSLDTGGGEETQYF. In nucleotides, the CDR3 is TGCGCCAGCAGCTTGGATACAGGGGGTGGGGAGGAGACCCAGTACTTC. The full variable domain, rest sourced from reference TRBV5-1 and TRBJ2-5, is KAGVTQTPRYLIKTRGQQVTLSCSPISGHRSVSWYQQTPGQGLQFLFEYFSETQRNKGNFPGRFSGRQFSNSRSEMNVSTLELGDSALYLCASSLDTGGGEETQYFGPGTRLLVL.

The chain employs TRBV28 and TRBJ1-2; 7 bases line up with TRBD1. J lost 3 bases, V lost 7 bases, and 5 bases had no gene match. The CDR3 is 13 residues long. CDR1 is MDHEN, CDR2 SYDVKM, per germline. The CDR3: CASTLQGDYGYTF. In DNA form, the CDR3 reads TGTGCCAGCACCCTCCAGGGGGACTATGGCTACACCTTC.

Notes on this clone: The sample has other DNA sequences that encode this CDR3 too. CDR3 nucleotide sequence: TGTGCCAGCAGCTTAAGACAGGGGGCTGAAGCTTTCTTT. It translates to CASSLRQGAEAFF. The genes are TRBV7-3 and TRBJ1-1, with 9 bases that match TRBD1. CDR3 size: 13 residues. Trimming at V came to 1 base and at J to 6 bases, leaving 0 bases not matched to a gene. CDR1 and CDR2 (germline): SGHTA, FQGTGA.